This TCR beta chain is from a study of CD8+CD57+ T cells in acquired aplastic anemia. On the study more broadly: Sorted CD4+ and CD8+ cells gave a mean 3.2 ug DNA, range roughly 0.2 to 27.4 ug.

By flow cytometry, patients selected for sequencing had shown an expansion of CD8+CD57+ cells. Study-level points and caveats: Researchers reported that CD8+ Simpson's diversity was not significantly different in patients versus controls. The same twenty-nine CD8+ CDR3 sequences occurred in patients and in controls.

Investigators profiled TCR beta VDJ and CDR3 from genomic DNA template. TCRdb used MiXCR to reprocess the reads, holding one entry per CDR3 protein. The sample has approximately 190,000 distinct CDR3 sequences; under 55% are singletons. This clonotype was seen ten or more times. Its antigen remains unidentified. The V and J ends lost 8 bases and 1 base respectively, with 15 bases between them. This CDR3 contains 14 residues. Germline V CDR1 and CDR2: SQVTM, ANQGSEA. The chain carries TRBV29-1 and TRBJ2-1, with D perhaps given as TRBD1 or TRBD2 (5 bases each). Sequenced input: sorted CD4+, CD8+, or CD8+CD57+ T cells (not recorded which) from PBMCs. The clonotype was recovered from a human donor with aplastic anemia. CDR3 region: CSFCRDVSYNEQFF. The CDR3, as DNA: TGCAGCTTCTGCCGGGACGTATCCTACAATGAGCAGTTCTTC.